The 7 T cell receptor beta chains given below trace back to one sample, sequenced in a study of T cell responses to AZD1222 COVID-19 vaccine. Method: immunoSEQ multiplex PCR; TCRdb's copy keeps in-frame clones and lacks some. The data show some 180,000 clones, approximately 94% seen once. The sample was peripheral blood, taken 28 days after the second dose of the MenACWY control vaccine. Receptors originate from an adult who received the MenACWY meningococcal vaccine as a control.

This chain joins TRBV2 and TRBJ2-2; D is possibly TRBD1 (5 bases). The V and J ends lost 8 bases and 1 base respectively, with 8 bases between them. This CDR3 region has 13 residues. Germline values: CDR1 SNHLY, CDR2 FYNNEI. The CDR3 nucleotides are TGTGCCAGCTCGACAGAGAACACCGGGGAGCTGTTTTTT. Residues: CASSTENTGELFF.

The chain has TRBV12-3 or TRBV12-4 and TRBJ1-2; D remains ambiguous. The germline V and J ends were trimmed by 3 bases and 8 bases, with 4 bases remaining between them. The CDR3 totals 10 residues. The DNA for the CDR3 is TGTGCCAGCAGTTTGAGGGGCTACACCTTC. Residues: CASSLRGYTF.

This chain connects TRBV10-2 to TRBJ2-4; 7 positions match TRBD1. The CDR3 totals 15 residues. The germline gives CDR1 WSHSY, CDR2 SAAADI. The junction had 5 bases not matched to a gene; V was cut back by 0 bases and J by 6 bases. CDR3 sequence reads: CASSESRGHANIQYF. Written as DNA, the CDR3 is TGCGCCAGCAGTGAGTCGAGGGGGCATGCAAACATTCAGTACTTC.

This clone appeared once. The rearrangement joins TRBV19 to TRBJ1-1, with no clear D. The CDR3 covers 14 residues. CDR1 is LNHDA and CDR2 is SQIVND in the germline V gene (reference sequence). The V end was cut by 7 bases, the J end by 0 bases, with 12 bases between. CDR3 amino acids: CASTMYTMNTEAFF. The CDR3 DNA reads TGTGCCAGTACCATGTACACTATGAACACTGAAGCTTTCTTT.

This chain uses TRBV5-6 with TRBJ2-7, with 8 positions matching TRBD1. CDR1 SGHDT and CDR2 YYEEEE come from the germline V gene. J gave up 2 bases and V 2 bases, and 9 bases lay outside the gene matches. The CDR3 sequence is 16 residues long. CDR3 residues: CASSLRRAGGPYEQYF. CDR3 DNA sequence: TGTGCCAGCAGCTTACGGCGGGCAGGGGGCCCCTACGAGCAGTACTTC.

The CDR3 nucleotides are TGTGCCAGCAGGTTCCTAGCGGGAGGTTCAGATACGCAGTATTTT. Translation gives CASRFLAGGSDTQYF. The V call is TRBV27, the J call TRBJ2-3; 11 bases fit TRBD2. This CDR3 region has 15 residues. CDR1 is MNHEY and CDR2 is SMNVEV in the germline V gene (reference sequence). V shed 6 bases and J 4 bases; nucleotides not matched to a gene: 6.

The rearrangement joins TRBV27 to TRBJ2-5; D gene unclear. The CDR3 spans 12 residues. Germline V gene sequence: CDR1 MNHEY, CDR2 SMNVEV (reference sequence). Deletions cut 6 bases from V and 0 bases from J, with 5 bases between. For the CDR3, the DNA is TGTGCCAGCAGATCTGACCAAGAGACCCAGTACTTC. This gives the protein CASRSDQETQYF.